This is a list of T cell receptor beta chains from one sample in a study of control samples from healthy donors and cancer patients. Measured with immunoSEQ multiplex PCR; TCRdb has only the in-frame clones, and not every one. The table includes roughly 170,000 clones, roughly 95% detected once. The sample comprised blood. These receptor sequences come from a woman aged 55-70 years in good health. CDR3s leave out the opening cysteine and the closing phenylalanine or tryptophan. The D gene is left open where the match is weak.

j_call: TRBJ2-2; d_call: NA; v_call: TRBV7-2; cdr3_aa: ASSLGPTGELF
j_call: TRBJ2-1; d_call: TRBD2; v_call: TRBV5-4; cdr3_aa: ASTPAGEKYNEQF
j_call: TRBJ1-1; d_call: NA; v_call: TRBV12-5; cdr3_aa: ASGLGQPMNTEAF
j_call: TRBJ1-6; d_call: NA; v_call: TRBV19; cdr3_aa: ASSRGGAVNSPLH
j_call: TRBJ2-1; d_call: TRBD2; v_call: TRBV11-3; cdr3_aa: ASSLGGLAGGYNEQF
j_call: TRBJ2-3; d_call: NA; v_call: TRBV29-1; cdr3_aa: SVESPDPFTDTQY
j_call: TRBJ1-2; d_call: NA; v_call: TRBV25-1; cdr3_aa: ASSRGTLRYGYT
j_call: TRBJ2-3; d_call: TRBD2; v_call: TRBV24-1; cdr3_aa: ATSDGTSGLTDTQY
j_call: TRBJ1-2; d_call: TRBD1; v_call: TRBV7-2; cdr3_aa: ASSAYGTVFNYGYT
j_call: TRBJ1-1; d_call: NA; v_call: TRBV5-6; cdr3_aa: ASSFRGVEGGAF
j_call: TRBJ2-1; d_call: NA; v_call: TRBV7-2; cdr3_aa: ASSLAVNSYNEQF